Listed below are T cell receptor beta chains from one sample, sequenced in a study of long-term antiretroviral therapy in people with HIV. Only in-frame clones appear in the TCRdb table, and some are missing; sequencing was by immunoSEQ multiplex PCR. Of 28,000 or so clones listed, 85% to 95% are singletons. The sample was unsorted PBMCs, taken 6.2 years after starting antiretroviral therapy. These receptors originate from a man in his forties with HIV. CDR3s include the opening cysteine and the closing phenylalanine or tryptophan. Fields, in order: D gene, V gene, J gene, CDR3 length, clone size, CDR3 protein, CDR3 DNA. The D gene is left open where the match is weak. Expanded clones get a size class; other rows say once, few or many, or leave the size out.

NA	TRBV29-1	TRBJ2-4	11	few	CSALAKNIQYF	TGCAGCGCCCTGGCCAAAAACATTCAGTACTTC
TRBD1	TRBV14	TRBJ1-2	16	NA	CASSRQASGQPYGYTF	TGTGCCAGCAGCCGACAGGCGTCGGGACAGCCTTATGGCTACACCTTC
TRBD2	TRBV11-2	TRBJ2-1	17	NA	CASSNYPGLAEYNEQFF	TGTGCCAGCAGCAACTATCCGGGACTAGCGGAATACAATGAGCAGTTCTTC
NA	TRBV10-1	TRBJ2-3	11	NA	CASRDGHTQYF	TGCGCCAGCAGGGACGGGCATACGCAGTATTTT
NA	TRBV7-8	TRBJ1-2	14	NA	CASSPPFTDEGYTF	TGTGCCAGCAGCCCCCCCTTCACGGACGAAGGCTACACCTTC
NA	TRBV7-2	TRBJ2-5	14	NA	CASSRTGNQETQYF	TGTGCCAGCAGCCGTACAGGGAACCAAGAGACCCAGTACTTC
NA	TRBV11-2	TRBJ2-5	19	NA	CASSFGQTYRGGCQETQYF	TGTGCCAGCAGCTTTGGTCAAACCTACAGGGGGGGCTGCCAAGAGACCCAGTACTTC
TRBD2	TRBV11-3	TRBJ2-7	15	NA	CASSSSSGASYEQYF	TGTGCCAGCAGTTCATCTAGCGGAGCTTCCTACGAGCAGTACTTC
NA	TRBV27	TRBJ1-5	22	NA	CASSFPDRPASYRKDGNQPQHF	TGTGCCAGCAGTTTCCCCGACCGGCCCGCATCTTATCGAAAGGATGGCAATCAGCCCCAGCATTTT
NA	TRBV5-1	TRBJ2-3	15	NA	CASSEVPGGTDTQYF	TGCGCCAGCAGCGAAGTCCCCGGGGGCACAGATACGCAGTATTTT
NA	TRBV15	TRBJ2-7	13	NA	CATSGPATYEQYF	TGTGCCACCAGCGGCCCGGCGACCTACGAGCAGTACTTC
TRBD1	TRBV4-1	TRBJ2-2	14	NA	CASSPGQGTGELFF	TGCGCCAGCAGCCCCGGACAGGGTACCGGGGAGCTGTTTTTT
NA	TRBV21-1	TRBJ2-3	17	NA	CASSHPCGTSITDTQYF	TGTGCCAGCAGCCACCCCTGTGGGACTAGCATTACAGATACGCAGTATTTT
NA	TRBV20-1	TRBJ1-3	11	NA	CSARRGDTIYF	TGCAGTGCTAGACGCGGGGACACCATATATTTT
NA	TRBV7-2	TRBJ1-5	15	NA	CASSSRGGDLQPQHF	TGTGCCAGCAGCTCCAGAGGGGGTGACTTGCAGCCCCAGCATTTT
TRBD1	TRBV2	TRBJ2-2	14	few	CASQGGTNTGELFF	TGTGCCAGCCAAGGGGGCACGAACACCGGGGAGCTGTTTTTT
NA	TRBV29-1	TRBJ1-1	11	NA	CSGTGNTEAFF	TGCAGCGGCACAGGGAACACTGAAGCTTTCTTT
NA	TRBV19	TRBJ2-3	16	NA	CASSTGGPQRTDTQYF	TGTGCCAGTAGTACTGGGGGCCCACAGAGGACAGATACGCAGTATTTT
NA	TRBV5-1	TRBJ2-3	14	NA	CASSLGHNTDTQYF	TGCGCCAGCAGCTTGGGACATAACACAGATACGCAGTATTTT
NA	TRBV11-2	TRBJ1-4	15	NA	CASSSNPGGNEKLFF	TGTGCCAGCAGCTCGAACCCCGGGGGGAATGAAAAACTGTTTTTT
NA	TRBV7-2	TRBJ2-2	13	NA	CASSLSYTGELFF	TGTGCCAGCAGCTTAAGTTACACCGGGGAGCTGTTTTTT
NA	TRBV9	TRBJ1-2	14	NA	CASSGGTAGYGYTF	TGTGCCAGCAGCGGTGGAACGGCTGGCTATGGCTACACCTTC
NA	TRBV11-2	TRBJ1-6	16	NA	CASSLDWRGANSPLHF	TGTGCCAGCAGCTTAGATTGGCGGGGGGCGAATTCACCCCTCCACTTT
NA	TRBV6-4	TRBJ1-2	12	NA	CASSDGHYGYTF	TGTGCCAGCAGTGATGGACACTATGGCTACACCTTC
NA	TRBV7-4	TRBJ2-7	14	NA	CATARAGTSYEQYF	TGTGCCACCGCCAGGGCGGGGACTTCCTACGAGCAGTACTTC
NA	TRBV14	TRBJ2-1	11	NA	CASSQHNEQFF	TGTGCCAGCAGCCAACACAATGAGCAGTTCTTC
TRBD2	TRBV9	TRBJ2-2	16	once	CASSVGTLAGTGELFF	TGTGCCAGCAGCGTAGGAACGCTAGCGGGGACCGGGGAGCTGTTTTTT
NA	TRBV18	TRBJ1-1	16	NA	CASSPPTVTVKAEAFF	TGTGCCAGCTCACCCCCTACAGTGACAGTTAAGGCTGAAGCTTTCTTT
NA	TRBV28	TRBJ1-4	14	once	CASSPGGENEKLFF	TGTGCCAGCAGTCCAGGAGGGGAGAATGAAAAACTGTTTTTT